Below, one T cell receptor beta chain is given with its context. Its target is unknown. Authors of the study amplified TCR beta CDR3 regions from RNA transcripts. TCR CDR3 regions were first amplified by RT-PCR with HTBI primers. TCRdb called the multiplex PCR reads again in MiXCR, with one record for every CDR3 protein. The repertoire includes 500,000 to 550,000 distinct CDR3 sequences, 20% of them detected once, and about 45% sits in the top ten. The record originates from a study of T cells in Graves' hyperthyroidism and ophthalmopathy. Study information: Pretreatment peripheral blood was obtained at initial diagnosis. The study's findings and limits: Blood also held most thyroid clonotypes expanded beyond 0.001.

Germline assignment: CDR1 MNHNS and CDR2 SASEGT. Unmatched junction bases numbered 6, after V lost 5 bases and J lost 2 bases. The CDR3 has 15 amino acids. This chain joins TRBV6-1 and TRBJ2-1; 7 nucleotides match TRBD2. The TCR sequence derives from a man aged 40-49 years with Graves' ophthalmopathy. Sample: blood. The CDR3 nucleotides are TGTGCCAGCAGTAAACAGCGGGGACCCTACAATGAGCAGTTCTTC. Residues: CASSKQRGPYNEQFF.